This TCR beta chain came from a study of cytomegalovirus exposure and HLA in healthy donors. Study observations and caveats: Across donors, most TCRs were seen rarely, yet some public ones were widespread. Reports described diagnosis of cytomegalovirus status by the classifier as highly specific and sensitive.

Concerning this clone itself: Its specificity is not known. The same CDR3 also results from other DNA sequences found in this sample.

CDR3 length equals 15 residues. The germline V gene encodes CDR1 SEHNR and CDR2 FQNEAQ (reference sequence). The J segment lost 3 bases and the V segment lost 3 bases, leaving 4 bases of the junction unmatched. The repertoire was sequenced with immunoSEQ multiplex PCR; TCRdb's copy has only in-frame clones and lacks some. The table shows some 120,000 clones, with 88% occurring only once. This TCR was recovered from a man younger than 45 in good health and CMV-seronegative. This rearrangement joins TRBV7-9 to TRBJ2-3; 9 nucleotides agree with TRBD1. The specimen sequenced was PBMCs. For the CDR3, the DNA is TGTGCCAGCAGCTTGGGGACAGGGAGTACAGATACGCAGTATTTT. Its protein is CASSLGTGSTDTQYF.